Presented here are 26 T cell receptor beta chains from one specimen sequenced in a study of tumor-infiltrating lymphocytes in primary liver carcinoma. Priming with a constant-region primer yielded TCR beta cDNA from about 450 ng total RNA. TCR beta libraries came from three nested multiplex PCR rounds using slightly modified ARM-PCR. The first two PCR rounds used TRBV1-TRBV30 forward primers with a C-beta reverse primer, nine to ten cycles each. TCRdb analysed the multiplex PCR reads with MiXCR anew, one entry per CDR3 protein. Among 190,000 or so distinct CDR3 sequences listed, approximately 65% were seen once. The study extracted blood RNA from unsorted whole blood and also extracted germline DNA. The sequencing sample was made of peripheral blood. The receptors originated from a woman aged 55-69 years with primary liver carcinoma and hepatitis B virus infection.

The rearrangement joins TRBV6-1 to TRBJ2-3; 7 bases map to TRBD2. V dropped 0 bases and J dropped 6; count of bases not matched to a gene: 3. This CDR3 is 14 amino acids long. Germline values: CDR1 MNHNS, CDR2 SASEGT. The CDR3 coding sequence is TGTGCCAGCAGTGAAGCGCGGGAGTATGATACGCAGTATTTT. It translates to CASSEAREYDTQYF.

A remark on this clonotype: At one end, the junction sequence differs from germline, possibly due to a read error. V gene TRBV29-1 combines with J gene TRBJ2-7; 7 bases are shared with TRBD2. This CDR3 has 13 residues. The germline V gene encodes CDR1 SQVTM and CDR2 ANQGSEA. The CDR3 loop reads CSVAAGRTYEHYF. DNA for the CDR3: TGCAGCGTTGCAGCGGGACGAACCTATGAGCACTACTTC.

For this clonotype: Being one base from a much bigger clone, this may be a read error. The chain joins TRBV29-1 to TRBJ1-1; weak D call: TRBD1 (5 bases). V gave up 3 bases and J gave up 5 bases, with 16 bases separating them. The germline V gene encodes CDR1 SQVTM and CDR2 ANQGSEA. CDR3 length: 14 amino acids. The CDR3 sequence is CSVEGVMGGTEAFF. CDR3 sequence (DNA): TGCAGCGTTGAGGGGGTGATGGGGGGGACTGAAGCTTTCTTT.

Concerning this clonotype itself: This may arise from a read error, as a much more abundant clone is one base away. The rearrangement joins TRBV13 to TRBJ2-1; 12 bases fit TRBD2. J gave up 6 bases and V 7 bases, and 10 bases lay outside the gene matches. The germline V gene has CDR1 PRHDT and CDR2 FYEKMQ (reference sequence). CDR3 length equals 16 residues. CDR3 sequence: CASNPTGLAGSNEQFF. The CDR3, as DNA: TGTGCCAGCAACCCAACAGGACTAGCGGGGAGCAATGAGCAGTTCTTC.

The chain joins TRBV6-1 to TRBJ2-3; a weak D match, TRBD2 (5 bases). Germline values: CDR1 MNHNS, CDR2 SASEGT. The CDR3 is 13 amino acids. The CDR3 DNA reads as TGTGTCACCAAATCGGGGTCCACAGATACGCAGTATTTT. Residues: CVTKSGSTDTQYF.

V is TRBV21-1 and J is TRBJ1-1; whether TRBD1, the table's D call, matches the DNA was not checked. TRBV21-1 is tagged as a pseudogene. This CDR3 is 15 amino acids long. In nucleotides, the CDR3 is TGTGGCAGCCGAAATCCGGAGACAGGGGGTGTGAGGGCTTTCTTT. As protein: CGSRNPETGGVRAFF.

Regarding this clonotype: Since the CDR3 does not end with the conserved phenylalanine or tryptophan, this likely comes from a read error. V is TRBV12-5 and J is TRBJ2-5, with a possible D match to TRBD1 (6 bases). Trimming left V 5 bases short and J 5 bases short, with 18 bases between. The CDR3 extends over 15 amino acids. The germline CDR1 and CDR2 sequences are LGHNT and FRNRAP. CDR3 nucleotide sequence: TGTGCTAGTGGTATCTCGGACAGACCGGGGGAGACCCAGTACTCC. It encodes CASGISDRPGETQYS.

This clonotype has a single count. A read error is possible here, since a much larger clone lies one base away. The chain is built from TRBV6-5 and TRBJ2-2, with 10 bases matching TRBD2. The CDR3 contains 16 residues. Losses at the gene ends were 1 base for V and 6 bases for J; bases not matched to a gene: 5. CDR1 is MNHEY, CDR2 SVGAGI, per germline. The DNA of the CDR3 is TGTGCCAGCAGTTACTTAAGCGGGAGGGCCTCCGGGGAGCTGTTTTTT. This encodes CASSYLSGRASGELFF.

J is TRBJ2-7 and V is TRBV11-3; a possible D gene is TRBD1 (5 bases). V lost 5 bases, J lost 13 bases, and 30 bases lay in between. This CDR3 has 16 residues. Germline V gives CDR1 SGHNT, CDR2 YENEEA. CDR3 nucleotides: TGTGCCAGCAGCCCGAACTGGCAGGGCAACTCCTACGGGCATTACTTC. Translation: CASSPNWQGNSYGHYF.

This clonotype appeared many times. The junction departs from the called germline gene at one end, perhaps through a read error. This chain connects TRBV5-1 to TRBJ2-1; 8 nucleotides align to TRBD2. Per germline, CDR1 SGHRS and CDR2 YFSETQ. The CDR3 sequence is 15 residues long. Written as DNA, the CDR3 is TGTGCCAGCAGCTTAGGCGGGAGGATATACAATGAGCAGTTCTTC. Residues: CASSLGGRIYNEQFF.

For this clonotype: A much larger clonotype is one base distant, so this may be a read error. The chain combines TRBV12-3 or TRBV12-4 with TRBJ2-1, with 9 bases identical to TRBD2. This CDR3 has 16 amino acids. The DNA of the CDR3 is TGTGACAGCAGTTTTGGGATGGGCCTAGCGGGAAATGAGCAGTTCTTC. Translating gives CDSSFGMGLAGNEQFF.

As to this clonotype: A read error is possible here, since a much larger clone lies one base away. The CDR3 does not end in the conserved phenylalanine or tryptophan, so this is likely a read error. The chain combines TRBV5-6 with TRBJ2-5; D is perhaps TRBD2 (6 bases). V dropped 0 bases and J dropped 1 base, with 13 bases sitting between them. Germline lookup yields CDR1 SGHDT and CDR2 YYEEEE. The CDR3 sequence is 16 residues long. CDR3: CASSLGAGSLQETQYS. CDR3 nucleotides: TGTGCCAGCAGCTTGGGGGCGGGGAGCCTCCAAGAGACCCAGTACTCC.

This clonotype was observed many times. V usage is TRBV6-5 and J usage is TRBJ1-1, with D maybe TRBD1 (5 bases). The length of the CDR3 is 16 residues. The germline V gene has CDR1 MNHEY and CDR2 SVGAGI. The germline V and J ends were trimmed by 2 bases and 1 base, with 14 bases remaining between them. The CDR3: CASSYGTVRPNTEAFF. The CDR3 nucleotides are TGTGCCAGCAGTTACGGGACGGTCCGGCCGAACACTGAAGCTTTCTTT.

Comment on this clonotype: Germline and junction disagree at one end, which may indicate a read error. The rearrangement joins TRBV6-5 to TRBJ2-7, with TRBD1 as a possible D gene (5 bases). From germline, CDR1 is MNHEY and CDR2 SVGAGI. The CDR3 covers 11 residues. The CDR3 bases are TGTACCAGCAGAGAAGGGGTCTGGCAGTACTTC. Its translation: CTSREGVWQYF.

In regard to this clonotype: One junction end does not reproduce the germline sequence, and a read error may be involved. CDR3 DNA sequence: TGTGCCAGCAGCCAGTTGTCGGCCTACAATAAGCAGTTCTTC. It encodes CASSQLSAYNKQFF. The V gene is TRBV5-4, the J gene TRBJ2-1; no reliable D call. From germline, CDR1 is SGHNT and CDR2 YYREEE (reference sequence). The CDR3 length is 14 residues.

In the case of this clonotype: The CDR3 does not close with the conserved phenylalanine or tryptophan, likely indicating a read error. This chain joins TRBV11-2 and TRBJ1-2; D not resolved. CDR1 and CDR2 from the germline V gene are SGHAT and FQNNGV. This CDR3 is built from 13 residues. V was trimmed by 5 bases and J by 7 bases, leaving 14 bases between them. The CDR3: CASSPRHLSGYTI. CDR3 sequence (DNA): TGTGCCAGCAGCCCTCGACATCTGAGTGGCTACACCATC.

For this clonotype: The CDR3 ends on some other residue instead of the conserved phenylalanine or tryptophan, so this is likely a read error. The chain links TRBV11-2 to TRBJ2-1, with TRBD2 identical over 10 bases. Per germline, CDR1 SGHAT and CDR2 FQNNGV. CDR3 size: 13 residues. The J segment lost 8 bases and the V segment lost 4 bases, leaving 2 bases of the junction unmatched. CDR3 nucleotide sequence: TGTGCCAGCAGCTGGACTAGCGGTGATGAGCAGTTCTAC. Its protein is CASSWTSGDEQFY.

This clonotype was detected only once. This rearrangement joins TRBV11-1 to TRBJ1-2, with D perhaps matching TRBD1 (5 bases). The CDR3 contains 16 residues. Germline V gene data show CDR1 as SGHAT and CDR2 as FQDESV (reference sequence). Between the trimmed V and J ends, which lost 4 bases and 4 bases, there was a span of 19 bases. CDR3 nucleotides: TGTGCCAGCAGCTCCCCCCAAATCGACAGAAGCTATGGCTACACCTTC. Its translation is CASSSPQIDRSYGYTF.

The gene calls are TRBV28 and TRBJ1-5; weak D call: TRBD1 (5 bases). This CDR3 has 15 amino acids. V lost 5 bases to trimming and J lost 0 bases, with 11 bases between them. From germline, CDR1 is MDHEN and CDR2 SYDVKM. CDR3 nucleotides: TGTGCCAGCAGTCGGGGCAGTAATAGCAATCAGCCCCAGCATTTT. As protein: CASSRGSNSNQPQHF.

This clonotype was seen just once. At one end the junction does not follow the germline gene, possibly because of a read error. The chain couples TRBV11-2 to TRBJ2-5; 7 nucleotides agree with TRBD2. Germline V CDR1 and CDR2: SGHAT, FQNNGV. The CDR3 contains 14 residues. Here the CDR3 DNA reads TGTGCCAGCAGCCCCAGCGGGACCCAAAAGACCCAGTACTTC. This codes for CASSPSGTQKTQYF.

On this clonotype itself: A much larger clone lies one base from this, so it may be a read error. This chain connects TRBV5-1 to TRBJ2-7; TRBD1 is a possible D gene (5 bases). Per germline, CDR1 SGHRS and CDR2 YFSETQ. The length of the CDR3 is 15 residues. The CDR3 nucleotides are TGCGCCAACAGCTTCCTTGGGGCATCGGGTAACGAGCAGTACTTC. Amino acids: CANSFLGASGNEQYF.

This clonotype was recorded many times. The rearrangement joins TRBV10-3 to TRBJ2-1, with TRBD1 identical over 9 bases. The V gene end was trimmed by 7 bases and the J gene end by 10 bases; junction bases not matched to a gene: 8. The CDR3 covers 13 residues. Germline CDR1 ENHRY, CDR2 SYGVKD. Here the CDR3 DNA reads TGTGCCATCACCGCCGGGACAGGGCGAGAGCAGTTCTTC. Its protein is CAITAGTGREQFF.

This clonotype was found once. A much larger clone is a single base away; this may be a read error. The chain couples TRBV6-1 to TRBJ2-7, with D maybe TRBD2 (5 bases). The CDR3 length is 16 residues. Germline V gene sequence: CDR1 MNHNS, CDR2 SASEGT. The CDR3 nucleotides are TGTGCCAACAGTGAAGCGGCCCCGAGCGGTTTCTACGAGCAGTACTTC. As protein: CANSEAAPSGFYEQYF.

This sequence joins TRBV7-3 and TRBJ2-1; the D is unclear. The CDR3 totals 13 residues. Germline V gene lookup returns CDR1 SGHTA and CDR2 FQGTGA. Trimming took 4 bases from V and 13 from J, leaving 17 bases between them. This CDR3 is CASSSGPGLGQFF. DNA for the CDR3: TGTGCCAGCAGCTCTGGGCCGGGTTTAGGTCAGTTCTTC.

With regard to this clonotype: This could be a read error, since a much larger clone is one nucleotide away. The rearrangement uses TRBV6-1 and TRBJ1-1; the D gene is possibly TRBD1 (5 bases). Looked up from germline, CDR1 is MNHNS and CDR2 is SASEGT. The ends were cut back, 6 bases at V and 0 bases at J, with 17 bases in the middle. CDR3 length equals 16 residues. The chain's CDR3 is CASSRQTERMNTEAFF. DNA of the CDR3: TGTGCCAGCAGCAGACAGACAGAAAGAATGAACACTGAAGCTTTCTTT.

The chain combines TRBV12-3 or TRBV12-4 with TRBJ1-1; D remains unclear. CDR3 length equals 14 residues. The germline V and J ends were trimmed by 5 bases and 3 bases, with 13 bases remaining between them. CDR3 DNA sequence: TGTGCCAGCAGTCCAGGACCGAGGGACACTGAAGCTTTCTTT. This gives the protein CASSPGPRDTEAFF.